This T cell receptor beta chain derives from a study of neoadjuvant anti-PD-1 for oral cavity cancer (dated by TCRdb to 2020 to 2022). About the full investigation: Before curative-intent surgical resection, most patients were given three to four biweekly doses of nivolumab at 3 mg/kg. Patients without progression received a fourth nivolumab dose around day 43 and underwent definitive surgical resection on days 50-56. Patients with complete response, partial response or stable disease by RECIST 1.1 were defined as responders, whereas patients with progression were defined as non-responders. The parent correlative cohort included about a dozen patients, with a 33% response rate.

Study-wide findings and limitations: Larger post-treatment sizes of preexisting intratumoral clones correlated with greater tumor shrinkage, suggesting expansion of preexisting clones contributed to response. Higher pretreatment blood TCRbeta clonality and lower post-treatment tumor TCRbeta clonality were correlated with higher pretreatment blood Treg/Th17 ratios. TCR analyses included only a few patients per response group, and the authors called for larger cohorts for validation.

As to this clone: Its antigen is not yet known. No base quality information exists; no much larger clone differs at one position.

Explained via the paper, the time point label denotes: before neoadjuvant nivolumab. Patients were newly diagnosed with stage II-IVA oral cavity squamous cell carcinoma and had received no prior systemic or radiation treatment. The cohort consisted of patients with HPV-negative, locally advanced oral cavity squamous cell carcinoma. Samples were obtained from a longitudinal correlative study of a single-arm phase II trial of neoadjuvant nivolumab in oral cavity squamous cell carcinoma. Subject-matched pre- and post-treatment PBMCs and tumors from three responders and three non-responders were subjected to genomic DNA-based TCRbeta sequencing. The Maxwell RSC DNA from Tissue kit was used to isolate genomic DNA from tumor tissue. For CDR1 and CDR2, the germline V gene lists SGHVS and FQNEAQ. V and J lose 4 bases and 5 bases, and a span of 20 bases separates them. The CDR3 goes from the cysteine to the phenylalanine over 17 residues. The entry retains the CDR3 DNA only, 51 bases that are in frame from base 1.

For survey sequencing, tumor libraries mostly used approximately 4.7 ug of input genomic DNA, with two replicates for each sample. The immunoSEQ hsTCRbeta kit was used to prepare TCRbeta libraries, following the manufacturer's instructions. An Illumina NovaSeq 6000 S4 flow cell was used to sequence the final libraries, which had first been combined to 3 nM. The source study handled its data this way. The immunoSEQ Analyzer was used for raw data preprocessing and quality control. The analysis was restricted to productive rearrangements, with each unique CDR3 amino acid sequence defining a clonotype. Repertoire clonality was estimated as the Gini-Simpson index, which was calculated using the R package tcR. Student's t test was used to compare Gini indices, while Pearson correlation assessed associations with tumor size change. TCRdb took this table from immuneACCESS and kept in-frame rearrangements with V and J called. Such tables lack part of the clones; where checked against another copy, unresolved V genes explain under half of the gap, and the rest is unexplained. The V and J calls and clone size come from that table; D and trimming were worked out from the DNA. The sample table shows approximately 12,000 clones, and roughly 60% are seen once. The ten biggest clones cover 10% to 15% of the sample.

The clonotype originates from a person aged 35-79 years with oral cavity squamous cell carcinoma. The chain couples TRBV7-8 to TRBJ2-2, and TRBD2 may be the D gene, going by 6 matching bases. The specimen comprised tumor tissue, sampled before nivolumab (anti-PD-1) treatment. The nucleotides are TGTGCCAGCAGCTGGGCGGTGGAGGGTGGGAGAACCGGGGAGCTGTTTTTT. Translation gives CASSWAVEGGRTGELFF.